Detailed here is one T cell receptor (beta chain). The sample holds other DNA sequences that translate to the same CDR3. Sequenced by immunoSEQ multiplex PCR; TCRdb stores in-frame clones only, minus some. The table has some 2.1 million clones, roughly 95% seen once. This sample is drawn from a study of shared clonotypes between healthy human individuals. With 0 bases clipped from V and 1 base from J, the junction kept 3 bases outside the gene matches. Looked up from germline, CDR1 is SGHRS and CDR2 is YFSETQ. The CDR3 totals 16 residues. This rearrangement joins TRBV5-1 to TRBJ2-1; 8 bases match TRBD2. The sequencing input was naive CD4+ T cells sorted from blood. Subset reported: CD45RA+ positively selected. The sequence came from a man aged 18-30 years in good health. CDR3 region: CASSLAASGSYNEQFF. The CDR3 DNA is TGCGCCAGCAGCTTGGCGGCTAGCGGGTCCTACAATGAGCAGTTCTTC.